The 16 T cell receptor beta chains listed next were all sequenced from one sample in a study of T cells in Graves' hyperthyroidism and ophthalmopathy (dated 2019 in TCRdb). The library was built by means of multiplex PCR. TCRdb shows the sequencer as Illumina HiSeq 2000. The TCR beta CDR3 regions were amplified from the RNA transcripts. The first round of RT-PCR for the TCR CDR3 was performed with the HTBI primer set and the Qiagen OneStep RT-PCR kit. In-frame beta chains were kept once TCRdb had trimmed the public reads at Q25 with fastp and called clones with MiXCR. Records with the same CDR3 protein are collapsed into one entry carrying the most frequent genes and DNA. The sample table holds hundreds of thousands of distinct CDR3 sequences, of which roughly 15% were seen once. Under 25% of the sample comes from the top ten. Sequenced sample: blood. All receptors come from a woman aged 55-69 years with Graves' ophthalmopathy.

This clonotype was counted ten times or more. The CDR3, as DNA: TGCAGTGCTAGAAGGCGGGAGAATGAGCAGTTCTTC. Amino acids: CSARRRENEQFF. The gene calls are TRBV20-1 and TRBJ2-1, with 7 bases fitting TRBD2. The CDR3 consists of 12 residues. The ends lost 2 bases at V and 7 bases at J; junction bases unmatched: 2. Germline values: CDR1 DFQATT, CDR2 SNEGSKA (reference sequence).

The V gene is TRBV5-4, the J gene TRBJ2-5, with D hard to call. Germline CDR1 reads SGHNT; CDR2 reads YYREEE (reference sequence). Trimming removed 0 bases at V and 5 bases at J, with 11 bases between. This CDR3 contains 14 residues. The CDR3 loop reads CASSLASGGETQYF. As DNA, the CDR3 is TGTGCCAGCAGCTTGGCCTCCGGTGGGGAGACCCAGTACTTC.

This clonotype was found a few times. CDR3 loop: CASSLGDLAGPNEQFF. The CDR3 nucleotides are TGTGCCAGCAGTTTGGGGGATCTAGCGGGACCAAATGAGCAGTTCTTC. V gene TRBV28 combines with J gene TRBJ2-1, with 9 bases that match TRBD2. The length of the CDR3 is 16 residues. V dropped 3 bases and J dropped 7; count of bases not matched to a gene: 10. Germline CDR1 MDHEN, CDR2 SYDVKM.

This clonotype occurred many times. The chain is built from TRBV7-2 and TRBJ2-3; 9 bases align to TRBD2. CDR3 size: 15 residues. Germline assignment: CDR1 SGHTA and CDR2 FQGNSA. After removal of 3 bases from V and 2 bases from J, the junction contained 3 bases not matched to a gene. Written as DNA, the CDR3 is TGTGCCAGCAGCTTGCTAGCGGGGATCACAGATACGCAGTATTTT. It codes for CASSLLAGITDTQYF.

The table lists this clonotype with many counts. V and J are TRBV4-2 and TRBJ1-4, with D hard to call. Trimming took off 0 bases at V and 5 bases at J, with 7 bases between the two ends. Per the germline V gene, CDR1 is LGHNA and CDR2 is YNFKEQ. There are 14 residues in the CDR3. The CDR3, as DNA: TGTGCCAGCAGCCAAGATCAAGGGAATGAAAAACTGTTTTTT. Protein product: CASSQDQGNEKLFF.

The chain carries TRBV7-9 and TRBJ2-2, with TRBD1 identical over 7 bases. This CDR3 comprises 15 residues. Germline V gene sequence: CDR1 SEHNR, CDR2 FQNEAQ (reference sequence). V dropped 5 bases and J dropped 3; count of bases not matched to a gene: 6. The CDR3 sequence is CASSVDRVHTGELFF. CDR3 DNA: TGTGCCAGCAGCGTCGACAGGGTCCACACCGGGGAGCTGTTTTTT.

This clonotype has at least ten counts. This chain uses TRBV2 with TRBJ2-1, with unresolved D. V lost 6 bases and J 8 bases, leaving 20 bases between the germline ends. The germline gives CDR1 SNHLY, CDR2 FYNNEI. The CDR3 has 15 residues. The CDR3 DNA reads as TGTGCCAGCAGCTCAACTCGGGCTCTACCCCATGAGCAGTTCTTC. The encoded protein is CASSSTRALPHEQFF.

This clonotype was counted ten times or more. This chain uses TRBV6-1 with TRBJ2-1, with TRBD2 identical over 7 bases. The CDR3 has 17 amino acids. V shed 0 bases, J shed 8 bases, and the junction held 13 bases outside the gene matches. Germline CDR1 reads MNHNS; CDR2 reads SASEGT. The CDR3 DNA sequence: TGTGCCAGCAGTGAAGCGGTCGGGGGAGGGCCCAGGGATGAGCAGTTCTTC. Translating gives CASSEAVGGGPRDEQFF.

The rearrangement links TRBV3-1 to TRBJ2-5, with TRBD2 identical over 9 bases. The junction had 7 bases not matched to a gene; V was cut back by 1 base and J by 4 bases. Germline V gives CDR1 LGHDT, CDR2 YNNKEL (reference sequence). The CDR3 consists of 16 residues. The CDR3 loop reads CASSQVLAGVGETQYF. The CDR3 DNA reads as TGTGCCAGCAGCCAAGTGTTAGCGGGAGTCGGAGAGACCCAGTACTTC.

This clonotype was seen more than once but under ten times. The CDR3 loop reads CASSEGAGEYF. The CDR3 DNA is TGTGCCAGCAGTGAAGGAGCGGGAGAGTACTTC. The rearrangement joins TRBV2 to TRBJ2-7; 8 bases fit TRBD2. Germline CDR1 and CDR2: SNHLY and FYNNEI. The CDR3 extends over 11 amino acids. J lost 11 bases, V lost 1 base, and 1 base had no gene match.

The V and J genes are TRBV6-1 and TRBJ2-2; tentative D call: TRBD1 (6 bases). V shed 5 bases and J shed 1 base, with 11 bases lying between them. This CDR3 comprises 15 residues. Germline loops: CDR1 MNHNS, CDR2 SASEGT. CDR3 sequence: CASSLATGNTGELFF. CDR3 in DNA: TGTGCCAGCAGTTTGGCGACAGGGAACACCGGGGAGCTGTTTTTT.

This rearrangement joins TRBV5-1 to TRBJ2-1; possibly TRBD1 for D (6 bases). The V and J ends lost 2 bases and 0 bases respectively, with 9 bases between them. The CDR3 spans 15 residues. Germline CDR1 is SGHRS and CDR2 is YFSETQ. CDR3 region: CASSFSGDSYNEQFF. The CDR3 bases are TGCGCCAGCAGCTTTTCAGGGGACTCCTACAATGAGCAGTTCTTC. The entire variable domain, with the rest obtained from reference TRBV5-1 and TRBJ2-1, is as follows: KAGVTQTPRYLIKTRGQQVTLSCSPISGHRSVSWYQQTPGQGLQFLFEYFSETQRNKGNFPGRFSGRQFSNSRSEMNVSTLELGDSALYLCASSFSGDSYNEQFFGPGTRLTVL.

J is TRBJ2-2 and V is TRBV6-1; perhaps TRBD2 as D (6 bases). Germline CDR1 is MNHNS and CDR2 is SASEGT. Trimming cost V 5 bases and J 7 bases, with 17 bases left between them. This CDR3 contains 15 residues. CDR3 nucleotide sequence: TGTGCCAGCAGTCGAGGCGCGGGAAGGGGCGGGGAGCTGTTTTTT. The encoded protein is CASSRGAGRGGELFF.

This clonotype was found many times. The J gene is TRBJ2-3, the V gene TRBV24-1, with TRBD2 identical over 11 bases. This CDR3 comprises 17 residues. Germline values: CDR1 KGHDR, CDR2 SFDVKD. V lost 4 bases to trimming and J lost 2 bases; unmatched junction nucleotides: 7. In nucleotides, the CDR3 is TGTGCCACCAGTGACCAGCGACTAGCGGGAAACACAGATACGCAGTATTTT. This translates into CATSDQRLAGNTDTQYF.

This clonotype was seen repeatedly, ten times or more. This chain links TRBV11-3 with TRBJ2-7; D unresolved. Germline V gene data show CDR1 as SGHNT and CDR2 as YENEEA. Trimming shortened V by 5 bases and J by 3 bases, and 14 bases separated the two germline ends. CDR3 length: 14 amino acids. The CDR3 nucleotides read TGTGCCAGCAGCCTAGGCGGCCACGGCTACGAGCAGTACTTC. This translates into CASSLGGHGYEQYF.

The CDR3: CATSDPPTYNEQFF. CDR3 bases: TGTGCCACCAGTGACCCCCCTACCTACAATGAGCAGTTCTTC. V is TRBV24-1 and J is TRBJ2-1, with D hard to call. V shed 4 bases and J shed 2 bases, with 8 bases lying between them. Germline V gene sequence: CDR1 KGHDR, CDR2 SFDVKD. This CDR3 is built from 14 residues.